This T cell receptor beta chain was sequenced during a study of CD8 T cells in Susac syndrome. Findings and caveats of the study: The study's TCR sequencing and HLA analysis drew on a certain number of individuals. That number was acknowledged as relatively small.

In the case of this clonotype: Its specificity is unknown.

An input of roughly 0.5 to 1 ug of RNA was subjected to reverse transcription using random hexamers. Each CDR3 protein is one row after TCRdb ran MiXCR on the immunoSEQ multiplex PCR reads. The sample has some 100,000 distinct CDR3 sequences, 80% to 95% seen once. The CDR3 is 15 amino acids. Per the germline V gene, CDR1 is ENHRY and CDR2 is SYGVKD. V lost 6 bases and J lost 2; bases outside the gene matches: 5. Sequencing of TCR beta was carried out in blood CD8+ and CD4+ T cells. This clonotype originated in a human donor in good health. V is TRBV10-3 and J is TRBJ2-1; 9 bases are shared with TRBD1. The specimen was CD8+ T cells from PBMCs. CDR3 sequence (DNA): TGTGCCATCAGCAAAGACAGGGGGACCTACAATGAGCAGTTCTTC. It yields the protein CAISKDRGTYNEQFF.